A single sample gave rise to the 31 T cell receptor beta chains below, sequenced in a study of T cells expressing NK-cell markers. Reprocessing the 5' RACE reads, TCRdb reports a single entry for every CDR3 protein and omits DNA. This table holds 300,000 to 500,000 distinct CDR3 sequences. The sequencing input was blood T cells: a sorted CD56 or NKG2C T cell subset, CD4+ or CD8+ T cells, or bulk PBMC T cells (not recorded which). These receptors all come from a woman aged 45 to 65 in good health.

The chain recombines TRBV28 with TRBJ1-2. CDR1 and CDR2 from the germline V gene are MDHEN and SYDVKM. The CDR3 contains 15 residues. The chain's CDR3 is CASSLTADPNYGYTF.

V and J are TRBV14 and TRBJ2-7; with no DNA, the TCRdb D assignment of TRBD2 cannot be verified. The CDR3 contains 15 residues. From germline, CDR1 is SGHDN and CDR2 FVKESK. CDR3: CASSHLTSGIYEQYF.

The gene calls are TRBV27 and TRBJ2-7. This CDR3 is built from 15 residues. The V gene's germline CDR1 is MNHEY and CDR2 SMNVEV (reference sequence). This chain's CDR3 is CATRWWGYAKDEQYF.

The CDR3: CASSPSGDPQFF. The chain recombines TRBV5-1 with TRBJ2-1; checking the TCRdb D call of TRBD1 is not possible without DNA. Germline V lookup: CDR1 SGHRS, CDR2 YFSETQ. CDR3 length equals 12 residues.

The V gene is TRBV5-1, the J gene TRBJ1-1; TCRdb picks TRBD1, but there is no DNA to check that call. The CDR3 runs to 13 residues. From germline, CDR1 is SGHRS and CDR2 YFSETQ. CDR3 sequence: CASSRDRKTEAFF.

This chain joins TRBV2 and TRBJ2-3; TCRdb's D gene call, TRBD1, goes unchecked for lack of DNA. The CDR3 is 14 amino acids. CDR1 SNHLY and CDR2 FYNNEI come from the germline V gene. The CDR3 is CASSESRATDTQYF.

V gene TRBV4-1 combines with J gene TRBJ2-3; TCRdb's D call of TRBD1 is untestable without DNA. This CDR3 comprises 18 residues. The germline V gene has CDR1 MGHRA and CDR2 YSYEKL. CDR3 amino acids: CASSLSPPPGGNTDTQYF.

The CDR3 sequence is CASSQGGHTSTDTQYF. The chain couples TRBV4-1 to TRBJ2-3; without DNA, the TCRdb call of TRBD1 cannot be checked. CDR1 and CDR2 from the germline V gene are MGHRA and YSYEKL. CDR3 size: 16 residues.

The chain is built from TRBV5-1 and TRBJ2-4; the D call from TCRdb, TRBD2, cannot be confirmed without DNA. This CDR3 is built from 13 residues. The V gene's germline CDR1 is SGHRS and CDR2 YFSETQ. CDR3 sequence reads: CASSPASGNIQYF.

V and J are TRBV3-1 and TRBJ2-2; checking the TCRdb D call of TRBD1 is not possible without DNA. The CDR3 extends over 13 amino acids. Germline CDR1 is LGHDT and CDR2 is YNNKEL (reference sequence). The CDR3 reads CASSPAGGGELFF.

This chain connects TRBV18 to TRBJ2-1. Germline assignment: CDR1 KGHSH and CDR2 LQKENI. The CDR3 has 16 amino acids. The CDR3 is CASSLKTSGSYNEQFF.

V gene TRBV28 combines with J gene TRBJ1-2; TCRdb lists TRBD1, though no DNA is available to test this call. This CDR3 has 15 residues. The germline V gene has CDR1 MDHEN and CDR2 SYDVKM. This CDR3 is CASSPGTGGLYGYTF.

V is TRBV6-1 and J is TRBJ2-3; TCRdb lists TRBD1, though no DNA is available to test this call. CDR1 and CDR2 (germline): MNHNS, SASEGT. The CDR3 has 15 residues. CDR3 region: CASSRDPRGTDTQYF.

The chain is built from TRBV7-9 and TRBJ2-1; the D call from TCRdb, TRBD1, cannot be confirmed without DNA. The germline gives CDR1 SEHNR, CDR2 FQNEAQ (reference sequence). The CDR3 spans 16 residues. The CDR3 protein is CASSLAGHRPGDEQFF. Full variable domain (missing parts from reference TRBV7-9 and TRBJ2-1): DTGVSQNPRHKITKRGQNVTFRCDPISEHNRLYWYRQTLGQGPEFLTYFQNEAQLEKSRLLSDRFSAERPKGSFSTLEIQRTEQGDSAMYLCASSLAGHRPGDEQFFGPGTRLTVL.

The chain is built from TRBV6-5 and TRBJ2-2; TCRdb's D call of TRBD1 is untestable without DNA. Germline values: CDR1 MNHEY, CDR2 SVGAGI. This CDR3 has 14 residues. CDR3 sequence reads: CASIAGHTPGELFF.

This chain connects TRBV12-3 or TRBV12-4 to TRBJ2-5. This CDR3 has 12 residues. The CDR3 sequence is CASTRKKETQYF.

This chain links TRBV10-3 with TRBJ1-6. The germline gives CDR1 ENHRY, CDR2 SYGVKD. The CDR3 length is 15 residues. The CDR3 region is CAISEPGMSDSPLHF.

The genes are TRBV11-2 and TRBJ1-1. The CDR3 sequence is 11 residues long. Germline CDR1 is SGHAT and CDR2 is FQNNGV. The CDR3 loop reads CASSVNTEAFF. Full variable domain (remainder filled in from reference TRBV11-2 and TRBJ1-1): EAGVAQSPRYKIIEKRQSVAFWCNPISGHATLYWYQQILGQGPKLLIQFQNNGVVDDSQLPKDRFSAERLKGVDSTLKIQPAKLEDSAVYLCASSVNTEAFFGQGTRLTVV.

The J gene is TRBJ2-1, the V gene TRBV24-1; no DNA is available, so the TRBD2 call from TCRdb remains unchecked. The CDR3 is 14 residues long. In germline, CDR1 is KGHDR, CDR2 SFDVKD. CDR3 in amino acids: CATSDGDGPPRQFF.

The chain combines TRBV7-9 with TRBJ2-1. CDR3 length: 13 residues. Germline CDR1 is SEHNR and CDR2 is FQNEAQ (reference sequence). The CDR3 loop is CASSFRFDNEQFF.

The chain employs TRBV10-3 and TRBJ2-2. Germline V gene sequence: CDR1 ENHRY, CDR2 SYGVKD. The CDR3 contains 13 residues. CDR3 residues: CAISEASPGELFF.

This chain joins TRBV2 and TRBJ2-3; the TCRdb D gene call, TRBD2, has no DNA to confirm it. This CDR3 is 15 amino acids long. Per germline, CDR1 SNHLY and CDR2 FYNNEI. Here the CDR3 reads CATRPTSGRSDTQYF.

The gene calls are TRBV29-1 and TRBJ2-4; TCRdb's assignment of TRBD1 cannot be checked, as there is no DNA. CDR3 length: 18 amino acids. Germline CDR1 is SQVTM and CDR2 is ANQGSEA. This CDR3 is CSVEQPGGGTIAKNIQYF.

This chain joins TRBV3-1 and TRBJ2-5; TCRdb selects TRBD2, and the lack of DNA leaves this call unchecked. Germline-derived CDR1 and CDR2 are LGHDT and YNNKEL (reference sequence). The CDR3 spans 15 residues. Here the CDR3 reads CASSHRGISLQTQYF.

The V and J genes are TRBV11-3 and TRBJ2-5; without DNA, the TCRdb call of TRBD2 cannot be checked. The CDR3 covers 14 residues. The germline V gene has CDR1 SGHNT and CDR2 YENEEA. The CDR3 sequence is CASSPDGGWETQYF. Full variable domain (missing parts from reference TRBV11-3 and TRBJ2-5): EAGVVQSPRYKIIEKKQPVAFWCNPISGHNTLYWYLQNLGQGPELLIRYENEEAVDDSQLPKDRFSAERLKGVDSTLKIQPAELGDSAVYLCASSPDGGWETQYFGPGTRLLVL.

V is TRBV4-1 and J is TRBJ1-1. The CDR3 spans 14 residues. Germline V gives CDR1 MGHRA, CDR2 YSYEKL. The CDR3 loop is CASSQGRGGFEAFF.

This chain links TRBV10-3 with TRBJ1-6; TCRdb lists TRBD1, though no DNA is available to test this call. Per the germline V gene, CDR1 is ENHRY and CDR2 is SYGVKD. The CDR3 runs to 15 residues. CDR3: CAISEDRDRASPLHF.

The CDR3 is CASSQLGGSGTKYF. This chain links TRBV3-1 with TRBJ2-5; without DNA, the TCRdb call of TRBD2 cannot be checked. CDR1 is LGHDT, CDR2 YNNKEL, per germline (reference sequence). This CDR3 is built from 14 residues.

V and J are TRBV20-1 and TRBJ2-3. Germline CDR1 reads DFQATT; CDR2 reads SNEGSKA (reference sequence). This CDR3 has 13 residues. The CDR3 sequence: CSAAAESTDTQYF.

This chain uses TRBV7-4 with TRBJ2-7; the TRBD2 assignment by TCRdb is unverifiable without DNA. The CDR3 is 16 amino acids. The germline gives CDR1 SGHVT, CDR2 SQSDAQ. The CDR3 sequence: CASSLSRLVLFHEQYF.

The V gene is TRBV10-3, the J gene TRBJ1-3. CDR3 length: 13 amino acids. CDR1 is ENHRY and CDR2 is SYGVKD in the germline V gene. This chain's CDR3 is CAIRGTLGNTIYF.